Below, one TCR beta chain is given with its context. Other DNA variants within this sample encode the same CDR3. Cohort assignment relied on participant-reported clinical history. This record comes from a study of blood T cell repertoires in COVID-19. Measured with immunoSEQ multiplex PCR; TCRdb has only the in-frame clones, and not every one. Here the sample spans some 180,000 clones, around 80% being singletons. The sequenced sample consisted of PBMCs or T cells enriched from blood (not recorded which). The sequence derives from a man between 60 and 75 years old who had been exposed to COVID-19.

CDR3 region: CASSRGGSYNEQFF. As DNA, the CDR3 is TGTGCCAGCAGCCGGGGGGGCTCCTACAATGAGCAGTTCTTC. V usage is TRBV14 and J usage is TRBJ2-1, with 7 bases identical to TRBD2. The J segment lost 0 bases and the V segment lost 4 bases, leaving 0 bases of the junction unmatched. The CDR3 sequence is 14 residues long. The germline CDR1 and CDR2 sequences are SGHDN and FVKESK.